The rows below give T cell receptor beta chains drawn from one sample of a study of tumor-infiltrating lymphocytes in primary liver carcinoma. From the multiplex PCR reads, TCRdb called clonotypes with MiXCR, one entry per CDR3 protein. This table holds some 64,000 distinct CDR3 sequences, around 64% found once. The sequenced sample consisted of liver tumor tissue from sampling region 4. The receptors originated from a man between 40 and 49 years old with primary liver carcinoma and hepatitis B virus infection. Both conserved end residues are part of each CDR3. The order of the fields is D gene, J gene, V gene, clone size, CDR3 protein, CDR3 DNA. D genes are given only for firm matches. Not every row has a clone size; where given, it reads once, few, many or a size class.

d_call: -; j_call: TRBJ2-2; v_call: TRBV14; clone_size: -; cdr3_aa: CTSRQDPVGTAGELFF; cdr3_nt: TGTACCAGCAGACAAGATCCGGTGGGAACGGCCGGGGAGCTGTTTTTC
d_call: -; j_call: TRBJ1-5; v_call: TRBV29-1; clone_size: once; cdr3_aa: CSAGEGANQPKHF; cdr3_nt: TGCAGCGCCGGAGAGGGAGCGAATCAGCCCAAGCATTTT
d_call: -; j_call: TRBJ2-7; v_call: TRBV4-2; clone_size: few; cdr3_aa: CASSQAASWVSYEQYF; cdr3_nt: TGCGCCAGCAGCCAAGCGGCTAGCTGGGTTTCATACGAGCAGTACTTC
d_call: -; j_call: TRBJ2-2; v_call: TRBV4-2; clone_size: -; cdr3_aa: CASSQVMDSSRWELFF; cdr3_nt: TGTGCCAGTAGCCAAGTAATGGACAGCTCGAGGTGGGAGCTGTTTTTT
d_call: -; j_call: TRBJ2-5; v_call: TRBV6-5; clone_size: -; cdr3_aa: CASCYSGISGTMRETQYF; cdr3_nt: TGTGCCAGCTGTTACTCGGGTATAAGCGGGACAATGCGTGAGACCCAGTACTTC
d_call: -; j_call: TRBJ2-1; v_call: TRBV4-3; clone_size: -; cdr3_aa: CASSQDRVDTYNWQFF; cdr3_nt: TGTGCCAGCAGCCAAGATAGAGTAGACACCTACAATTGGCAGTTCTTC
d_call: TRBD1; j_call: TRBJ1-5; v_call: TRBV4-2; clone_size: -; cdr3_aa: CASSQDIGGYQPQHF; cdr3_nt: TGTGCAAGCAGCCAAGATATAGGGGGCTATCAGCCCCAGCATTTT
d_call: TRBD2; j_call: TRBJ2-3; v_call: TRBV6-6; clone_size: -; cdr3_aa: CASRYSGNANTQYF; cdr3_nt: TGTGCCAGCAGATACAGCGGGAATGCAAATACGCAGTATTTT
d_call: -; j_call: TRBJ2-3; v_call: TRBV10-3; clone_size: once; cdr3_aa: CAISRGASGGTRSTDTQYF; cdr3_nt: TGTGCCATCAGTCGGGGGGCTAGCGGAGGTACACGTAGCACAGATACGCAGTATTTT
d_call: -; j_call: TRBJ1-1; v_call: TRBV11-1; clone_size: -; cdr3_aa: CASSSQLRSTEAFF; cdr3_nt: TGTGCCAGCAGTTCACAATTAAGGAGCACTGAAGCTTTCTTT
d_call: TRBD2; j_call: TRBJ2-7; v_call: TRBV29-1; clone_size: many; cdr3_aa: CSVATSGTEAEQYF; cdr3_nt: TGCAGCGTTGCTACTAGCGGGACCGAAGCCGAGCAGTACTTC
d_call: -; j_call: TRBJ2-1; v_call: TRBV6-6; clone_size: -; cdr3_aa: CASSNAGTANNEQFF; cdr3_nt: TGTGCCAGCAGTAATGCCGGGACTGCTAACAATGAGCAGTTCTTC
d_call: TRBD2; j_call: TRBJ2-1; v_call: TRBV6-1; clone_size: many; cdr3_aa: CASIGTSLDEQFF; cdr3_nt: TGTGCCAGCATAGGGACTAGCTTGGATGAGCAGTTCTTC
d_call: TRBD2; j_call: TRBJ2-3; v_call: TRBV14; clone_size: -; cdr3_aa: CASSQSVSGRMKNTQYF; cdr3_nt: TGTGCCAGCAGCCAATCGGTTAGCGGGAGAATGAAAAATACGCAGTATTTT
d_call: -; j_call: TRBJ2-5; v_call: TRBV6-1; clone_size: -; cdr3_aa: CANTPSWGSQEAQNF; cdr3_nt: TGTGCCAACACCCCCTCTTGGGGGAGTCAAGAGGCCCAGAACTTC
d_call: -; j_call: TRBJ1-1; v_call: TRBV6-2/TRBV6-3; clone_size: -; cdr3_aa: CASSDPELNTEAFF; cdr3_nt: TGCGCCAGCAGTGACCCAGAGCTGAATACTGAAGCTTTCTTT
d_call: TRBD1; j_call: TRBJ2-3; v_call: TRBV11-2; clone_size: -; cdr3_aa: CASNPRDRGTDTQYF; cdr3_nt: TGTGCCAGTAATCCTCGGGACAGGGGGACAGATACGCAGTACTTT
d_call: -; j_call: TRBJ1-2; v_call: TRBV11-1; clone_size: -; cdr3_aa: CASSLGPNDYTF; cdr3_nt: TGTGCCAGCAGCTTAGGGCCGAACGACTACACCTTC
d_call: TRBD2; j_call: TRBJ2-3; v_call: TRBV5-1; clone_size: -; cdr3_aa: CASSLRAGDSGDTQYF; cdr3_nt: TGCGCCAGCAGCTTGAGAGCGGGGGATTCTGGAGATACGCAGTATTTT
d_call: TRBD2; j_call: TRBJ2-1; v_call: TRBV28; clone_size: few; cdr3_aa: CRVAGETEQFF; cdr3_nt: TGCCGGGTAGCGGGAGAAACTGAGCAGTTCTTC
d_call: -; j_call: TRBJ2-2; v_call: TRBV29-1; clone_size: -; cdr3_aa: CSVGRLNRENTGELFF; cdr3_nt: TGCAGCGTTGGTCGCCTGAACAGGGAAAACACCGGGGAGCTGTTTTTT
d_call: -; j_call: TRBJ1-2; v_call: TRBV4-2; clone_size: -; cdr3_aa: CTNNQEVRSRGYTF; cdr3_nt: TGTACCAACAACCAAGAAGTAAGGTCTCGGGGCTACACCTTC
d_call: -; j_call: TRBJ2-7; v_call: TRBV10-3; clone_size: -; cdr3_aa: CLIRWGSGEQYF; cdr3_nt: TGTCTCATCAGGTGGGGATCGGGGGAGCAGTACTTC
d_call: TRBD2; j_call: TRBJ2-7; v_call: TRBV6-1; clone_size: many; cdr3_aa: CASNQAGVGHEQYF; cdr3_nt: TGTGCCAGCAATCAGGCGGGAGTTGGGCACGAGCAGTACTTC
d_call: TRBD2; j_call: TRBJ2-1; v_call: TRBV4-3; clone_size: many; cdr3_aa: CASSHLGLAVNEQFF; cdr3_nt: TGCGCCAGCAGCCACCTCGGACTAGCGGTCAATGAGCAGTTCTTC
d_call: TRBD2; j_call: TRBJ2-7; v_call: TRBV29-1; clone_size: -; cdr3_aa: CSVDGEGSYEQYF; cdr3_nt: TGTAGCGTTGACGGGGAGGGCTCCTACGAGCAGTATTTC
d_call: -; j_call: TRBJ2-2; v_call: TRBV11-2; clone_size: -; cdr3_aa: CATSLTETGELLF; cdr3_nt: TGTGCCACCAGCTTGACGGAGACCGGGGAGCTGCTTTTT
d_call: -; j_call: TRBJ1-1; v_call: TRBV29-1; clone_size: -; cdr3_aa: CSVERGMDTEVFF; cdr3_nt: TGCAGCGTTGAACGGGGTATGGACACTGAAGTTTTCTTT
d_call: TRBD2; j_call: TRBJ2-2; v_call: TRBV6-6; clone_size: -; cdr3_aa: CPSSPLVGLAEPTNTGELFF; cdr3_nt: TGTCCCAGCAGTCCGCTCGTGGGACTAGCGGAGCCGACGAACACCGGGGAGCTGTTTTTT
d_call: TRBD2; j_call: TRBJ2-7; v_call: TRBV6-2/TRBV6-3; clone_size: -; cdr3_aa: CASKPGGPTSTYEQYF; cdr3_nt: TGTGCCAGCAAACCGGGAGGCCCCACCTCCACCTACGAGCAGTACTTC
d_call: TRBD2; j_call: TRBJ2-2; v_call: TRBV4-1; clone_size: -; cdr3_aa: CASSQDIAGANTGELFF; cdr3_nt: TGCGCCAGCAGTCAAGATATAGCGGGAGCGAACACCGGGGAGCTGTTTTTT
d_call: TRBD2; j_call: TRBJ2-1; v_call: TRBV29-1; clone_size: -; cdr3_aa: CSVRVISGGHEQFF; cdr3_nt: TGCAGCGTTCGTGTGATTAGCGGGGGACATGAGCAGTTCTTC
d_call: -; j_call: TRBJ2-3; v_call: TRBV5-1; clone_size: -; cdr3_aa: CASSFMLVGGPTDTQYF; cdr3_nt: TGCGCCAGCAGCTTTATGCTAGTCGGAGGGCCGACAGATACGCAGTATTTT
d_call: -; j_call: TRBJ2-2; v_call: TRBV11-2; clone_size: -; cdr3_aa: CVSSPDYWAGERFF; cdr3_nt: TGTGTCAGCAGCCCGGACTATTGGGCCGGGGAGCGGTTTTTT
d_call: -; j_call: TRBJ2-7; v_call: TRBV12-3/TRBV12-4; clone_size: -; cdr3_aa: CASIASEISYEQYF; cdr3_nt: TGTGCCAGCATAGCGAGCGAGATCTCCTACGAGCAGTACTTC
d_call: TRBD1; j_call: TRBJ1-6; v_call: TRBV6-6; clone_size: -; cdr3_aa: CASNLGTGRDSPLHF; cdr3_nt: TGTGCCAGCAATCTAGGGACAGGGAGAGATTCACCCCTCCACTTT
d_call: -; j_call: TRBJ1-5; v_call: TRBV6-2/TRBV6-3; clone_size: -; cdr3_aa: CASIFPHARTQHF; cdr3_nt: TGTGCCAGCATTTTCCCGCATGCGCGAACCCAGCATTTT
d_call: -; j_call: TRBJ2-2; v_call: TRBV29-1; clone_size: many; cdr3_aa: CSALTNGANTGELFF; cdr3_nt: TGCAGCGCTCTTACTAACGGGGCGAACACCGGGGAGCTGTTTTTT
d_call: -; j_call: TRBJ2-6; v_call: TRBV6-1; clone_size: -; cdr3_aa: CASSRTADRADVLTF; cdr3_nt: TGTGCCAGCAGTAGGACGGCCGATAGGGCCGACGTCCTGACTTTC
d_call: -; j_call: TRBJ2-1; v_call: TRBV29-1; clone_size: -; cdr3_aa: CSVEGGRGWSYNEQFF; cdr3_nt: TGCAGCGTTGAGGGGGGACGGGGTTGGTCCTACAATGAGCAGTTCTTC
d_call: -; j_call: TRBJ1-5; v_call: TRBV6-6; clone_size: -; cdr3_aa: CASSRDINQSQHF; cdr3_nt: TGTGCCAGCAGTAGAGACATCAATCAGTCCCAGCATTTT
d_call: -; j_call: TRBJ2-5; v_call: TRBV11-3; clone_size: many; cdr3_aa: CASSPRTGPVETQYF; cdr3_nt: TGTGCCAGCAGCCCCCGGACGGGGCCTGTGGAGACCCAGTACTTC